A single sample gave rise to the 16 T cell receptor beta chains below, sequenced in a study of beta chain features in type 1 diabetes. General study results and limits: Across all four CD4+ subsets, people with type 1 diabetes showed modestly shorter TCRB CDR3s.

Which antigens these TCRs recognize remains unknown. Expressed TCRB transcripts got sequenced, as all isolated RNA was reverse transcribed. Libraries were prepared by immunoSEQ multiplex PCR; TCRdb keeps only in-frame clonotypes and omits some of them. The repertoire includes approximately 270,000 clones, roughly an eighth of them detected once, and about 0.015% sits in the top ten. Sequenced sample: naive CD4+ T cells from blood. The origin of the receptors is a man younger than 45 with type 1 diabetes.

The sample holds a few counts of this clone. V gene TRBV9 combines with J gene TRBJ1-3; maybe TRBD1 (6 bases). The germline CDR1 and CDR2 sequences are SGDLS and YYNGEE. This CDR3 comprises 16 residues. With 4 bases removed from V and 1 base from J, the gap between germline ends came to 15 bases. This chain's CDR3 is CASSPRGGQSGNTIYF. Here the CDR3 DNA reads TGTGCCAGCAGCCCGCGGGGGGGGCAATCTGGAAACACCATATATTTT.

The chain has TRBV7-3 and TRBJ2-3; 12 nucleotides agree with TRBD2. V was clipped by 4 bases and J by 0 bases; unmatched bases: 2. Germline V lookup: CDR1 SGHTA, CDR2 FQGTGA. This CDR3 has 16 amino acids. The CDR3 sequence is CASSSGTSGSTDTQYF. The CDR3 DNA follows: TGTGCCAGCAGCTCCGGGACTAGCGGGAGCACAGATACGCAGTATTTT.

Notes on this clone: Other DNA sequences in the sample encode the same CDR3. The gene calls are TRBV18 and TRBJ1-5; D is unclear. This CDR3 has 13 residues. Germline assignment: CDR1 KGHSH and CDR2 LQKENI. V was pared by 3 bases and J by 4 bases, with 7 bases between. DNA of the CDR3: TGTGCCAGCTCACCGGGAGAAAATCAGCCCCAGCATTTT. It translates to CASSPGENQPQHF.

This clone has more than one count but fewer than ten. This chain connects TRBV4-2 to TRBJ2-1; the D gene is possibly TRBD2 (5 bases). CDR1 is LGHNA and CDR2 is YNFKEQ in the germline V gene. The V and J ends lost 1 base and 7 bases respectively, with 14 bases between them. This CDR3 has 15 residues. The CDR3 sequence: CASSQVARGSNEQFF. The CDR3 coding sequence is TGTGCCAGCAGCCAAGTAGCTCGGGGATCAAATGAGCAGTTCTTC.

This clone showed up just a few times. The chain combines TRBV30 with TRBJ2-5; maybe TRBD2 (6 bases). This CDR3 is built from 15 residues. Germline CDR1 and CDR2: GTSNPN and SVGIG (reference sequence). V shed 1 base and J shed 7 bases, with 19 bases lying between them. CDR3 protein: CAWSGSSGLSGTQYF. The CDR3 nucleotides are TGTGCCTGGAGTGGATCGAGCGGGCTAAGTGGGACCCAGTACTTC.

The rearrangement joins TRBV2 to TRBJ2-7; D is perhaps TRBD2 (5 bases). V was shortened by 5 bases and J by 4 bases, with 6 bases between the two germline ends. From germline, CDR1 is SNHLY and CDR2 FYNNEI. This CDR3 is built from 11 residues. CDR3 DNA: TGTGCCAGCAGTTCGGGATACGAGCAGTACTTC. Translating gives CASSSGYEQYF.

This clone was observed a handful of times. This chain joins TRBV5-1 and TRBJ2-7, with D possibly matching TRBD2 (5 bases). V gave up 6 bases and J gave up 0 bases, with 13 bases separating them. The germline V gene encodes CDR1 SGHRS and CDR2 YFSETQ. This CDR3 region has 14 residues. In DNA form, the CDR3 reads TGCGCCAGCAAACTGGGAGTTTCCTCCTACGAGCAGTACTTC. Encoded protein: CASKLGVSSYEQYF.

This sequence joins TRBV4-1 and TRBJ2-2, with 7 nucleotides matching TRBD1. V shed 0 bases, J shed 6 bases, and the junction held 7 bases outside the gene matches. CDR1 is MGHRA, CDR2 YSYEKL, per germline. This CDR3 comprises 16 residues. Here the CDR3 DNA reads TGCGCCAGCAGCCAAGATCGGGACAGCCTCGCCGGGGAGCTGTTTTTT. This codes for CASSQDRDSLAGELFF.

There are a few counts of this clone. The chain links TRBV18 to TRBJ2-1, with 8 positions matching TRBD1. Losses at the gene ends were 0 bases for V and 0 bases for J; bases not matched to a gene: 1. Germline-derived CDR1 and CDR2 are KGHSH and LQKENI. This CDR3 has 16 amino acids. The CDR3 sequence is CASSPPQGGSYNEQFF. In DNA, the CDR3 is TGTGCCAGCTCACCACCACAGGGGGGCTCCTACAATGAGCAGTTCTTC.

This clone was observed a handful of times. The chain recombines TRBV5-1 with TRBJ2-3; TRBD2 matches 8 bases. Trimming at V came to 1 base and at J to 6 bases, leaving 7 bases not matched to a gene. The CDR3 is made up of 15 amino acids. Germline-derived CDR1 and CDR2 are SGHRS and YFSETQ. CDR3 coding DNA: TGCGCCAGCAGCTTGACCGGGAGGGCCTTCGATACGCAGTATTTT. This encodes CASSLTGRAFDTQYF.

This clone was counted only a few times. The chain employs TRBV7-9 and TRBJ2-2; no clear D. V gave up 1 base and J gave up 11 bases, with 8 bases separating them. Germline values: CDR1 SEHNR, CDR2 FQNEAQ (reference sequence). This CDR3 has 12 amino acids. The CDR3: CASSLEQTELFF. CDR3 sequence (DNA): TGTGCCAGCAGCTTAGAACAAACCGAGCTGTTTTTT.

The sample holds a few counts of this clone. This chain joins TRBV5-1 and TRBJ2-5; D possibly corresponds to TRBD2 (5 bases). CDR3 size: 15 residues. V gave up 2 bases and J gave up 7 bases, with 18 bases separating them. Germline V lookup: CDR1 SGHRS, CDR2 YFSETQ. The CDR3 coding sequence is TGCGCCAGCAGCTTATTTCGGGATCTGAGTGGGACCCAGTACTTC. Its translation: CASSLFRDLSGTQYF.

A few counts support this clone. V and J are TRBV7-2 and TRBJ2-5, with D possibly being TRBD2 (5 bases). The germline CDR1 and CDR2 sequences are SGHTA and FQGNSA. The CDR3 consists of 15 residues. Trimming removed 7 bases at V and 0 bases at J, with 15 bases between. DNA for the CDR3: TGTGCCAGCACCTCCTCCGGGATGTACCAAGAGACCCAGTACTTC. Its protein product is CASTSSGMYQETQYF.

Only a few counts were recorded for this clone. The rearrangement links TRBV7-2 to TRBJ2-5; D is possibly TRBD1 (5 bases). Germline CDR1 and CDR2: SGHTA and FQGNSA. This CDR3 comprises 16 residues. V was shortened by 5 bases and J by 0 bases, with 16 bases between the two germline ends. The CDR3 sequence is CASSQRRTSYQETQYF. As DNA, the CDR3 is TGTGCCAGCAGCCAGCGTCGGACATCCTACCAAGAGACCCAGTACTTC.

The table lists this clone with a few counts. The CDR3 nucleotides are TGCGCCAGCAGCGATCCACTTCGGAACGCGGGAGACTCCTACGAGCAGTACTTC. Its translation is CASSDPLRNAGDSYEQYF. J is TRBJ2-7 and V is TRBV5-1, with 7 bases matching TRBD2. V trimming: 4 bases; J trimming: 0 bases; junction bases outside the gene matches: 16. The CDR3 spans 18 residues. In germline, CDR1 is SGHRS, CDR2 YFSETQ.

The chain links TRBV27 to TRBJ2-1; TRBD2 might be the D (5 bases). Germline V gene data show CDR1 as MNHEY and CDR2 as SMNVEV (reference sequence). The CDR3 consists of 13 residues. V lost 1 base to trimming and J lost 8 bases, with 9 bases between them. In DNA form, the CDR3 reads TGTGCCAGCAGTTTATACGGCGGGCATGAGCAGTTCTTC. Translating gives CASSLYGGHEQFF.